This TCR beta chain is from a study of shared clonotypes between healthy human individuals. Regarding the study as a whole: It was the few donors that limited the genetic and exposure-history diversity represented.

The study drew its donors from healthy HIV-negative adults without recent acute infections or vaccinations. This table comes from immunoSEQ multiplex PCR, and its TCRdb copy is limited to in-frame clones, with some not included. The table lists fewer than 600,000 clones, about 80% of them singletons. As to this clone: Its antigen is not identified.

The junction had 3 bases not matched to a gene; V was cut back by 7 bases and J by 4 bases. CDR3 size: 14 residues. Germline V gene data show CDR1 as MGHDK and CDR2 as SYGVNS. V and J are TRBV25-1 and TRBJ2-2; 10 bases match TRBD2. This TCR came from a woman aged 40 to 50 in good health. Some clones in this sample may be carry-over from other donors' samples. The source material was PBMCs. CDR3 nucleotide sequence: TGTGCCAGCACACTAGCGGGGCTCACCGGGGAGCTGTTTTTT. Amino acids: CASTLAGLTGELFF.